This T cell receptor (beta chain) appears in the sequencing data of a study of radiotherapy plus CTLA-4 blockade in lung cancer. On the study more broadly: Disease control was seen in approximately 31% of patients, objective responses in about 19%. The study, taken as a whole, reports: Reports identified early blood T cell clone dynamics, with interferon-beta, as the best response predictor.

Using immunoSEQ multiplex PCR, the repertoire was profiled, and TCRdb retains in-frame clones only, with some absent. The repertoire holds 24,000 or so clones, with about two thirds as singletons. With respect to this clone: Antigen unknown.

After removal of 1 base from V and 1 base from J, the junction contained 3 bases not matched to a gene. The CDR3 contains 15 residues. Looked up from germline, CDR1 is SGHTA and CDR2 is FQGTGA. The chain combines TRBV7-3 with TRBJ2-5; 7 positions match TRBD2. The receptor was isolated from a human donor with non-small cell lung cancer whose response to radiotherapy plus ipilimumab could not be evaluated. The material was peripheral blood, obtained from a patient treated with radiotherapy plus ipilimumab. The chain's CDR3 is CASSLMGLPQETQYF. The CDR3 DNA follows: TGTGCCAGCAGCTTAATGGGACTACCCCAAGAGACCCAGTACTTC.